The following is a T cell receptor beta chain sequence with its context. This specimen belongs to a study of blood T cell repertoires in COVID-19. Study information: Samples taken during acute and convalescent COVID-19 were collected in the United States, Italy and Spain. PBMCs, B-cell-depleted T cells, or T cells were the source of the cDNA or gDNA that made up the material.

Study processing details: Reference gene primer amplification yielded estimated nucleated cell counts. This table comes from immunoSEQ multiplex PCR, and its TCRdb copy is limited to in-frame clones, with some not included. V and J calls and clone size come straight from that table; D and trimming were deduced from the DNA. The table has approximately 260,000 clones, less than 85% seen once. The CDR3 has 15 residues. Germline-derived CDR1 and CDR2 are LNHDA and SQIVND (reference sequence). Trimming took off 3 bases at V and 2 bases at J, with 10 bases between the two ends. The rearrangement links TRBV19 to TRBJ1-4; no definite D call. The sample was peripheral blood. The TCR sequence derives from an elderly woman with active or convalescent COVID-19. CDR3 residues: CASSIYFGTNEKLFF. In DNA form, the CDR3 reads TGTGCCAGTAGTATTTATTTCGGGACTAATGAAAAACTGTTTTTT.